The clone carrying this TCR beta chain was seen repeatedly, ten times or more. Its antigen remains unknown. This record comes from a study of T cell repertoires in cytomegalovirus infection. Study in general: Based on public TCR beta signatures, there were indications of CMV infection and of a matching HLA type.

The CDR3 extends over 15 amino acids. The germline CDR1 and CDR2 sequences are SEHNR and FQNEAQ (reference sequence). With 5 bases clipped from V and 4 bases from J, the junction kept 9 bases outside the gene matches. Study-wide findings and caveats: People with CMV and the relevant HLA were identified by cumulative public TCR beta family frequency.

TCRdb fed the reads into MiXCR, producing one record per CDR3 protein. Of about 830,000 distinct CDR3 sequences in the sample, approximately 30% were seen once. The sequence was obtained from a human donor in good health (CMV status not recorded). Some clones in this sample may be carry-over from other donors' samples. The rearrangement links TRBV7-9 to TRBJ2-5, with 8 bases identical to TRBD1. The sample in question was cultured CD8+ T cells from PBMCs, obtained from culture after CMV antigen stimulation. Here the CDR3 DNA reads TGTGCCAGCAGCCCCGGACAGGGTTCCGTAGAGACCCAGTACTTC. Its protein is CASSPGQGSVETQYF.